Below, one T cell receptor (beta chain) is given with its context. Which antigen it targets is not known. The sample holds no much larger clone one base away, and base qualities are not on file. Receptor libraries were prepared by the immunoSEQ multiplex PCR assay. The clones in this table, taken by TCRdb from immuneACCESS, are in-frame only. Not every clone is retained; where verified, under half of the shortfall comes from an unresolved V gene, and the cause of the rest is unknown. The sample records approximately 76,000 clones, 90% to 95% of which are singletons. Jointly, the top ten make up 0.25% of the sample. The data derive from a study of technical replicates of blood from a few donors (dated by TCRdb to 2016 to 2017). The CDR3 runs 17 residues from the cysteine to the phenylalanine. The kept DNA is CDR3 alone, 51 bases in frame from the first base. The germline V gene supplies CDR1 SGHDN and CDR2 FVKESK. V gives up 4 bases and J gives up 5 bases, and the segment between their germline ends measures 21 bases.

The source material was T cells isolated from PBMCs. This TCR was recovered from a human donor in good health. The chain is assembled from TRBV14 and TRBJ2-1; TRBD2 is a possible D gene, resting on 6 matching bases. The encoded CDR3 is CASSLWGVGRQNNEQFF. The DNA sequence reads TGTGCCAGCAGCCTTTGGGGTGTCGGGAGACAGAACAATGAGCAGTTCTTC. The full variable domain, completed from the reference TRBV14 and TRBJ2-1 proteins outside the CDR3, reads EAGVTQFPSHSVIEKGQTVTLRCDPISGHDNLYWYRRVMGKEIKFLLHFVKESKQDESGMPNNRFLAERTGGTYSTLKVQPAELEDSGVYFCASSLWGVGRQNNEQFFGPGTRLTVL.